The rows below give T cell receptor beta chains drawn from one sample of a study of Ad26.COV2.S vaccination and SARS-CoV-2 variants. Some clones are missing from TCRdb's copy, which holds only in-frame ones; the method was immunoSEQ multiplex PCR. Here the sample spans more than 85,000 clones, around 81% being singletons. The specimen comprised peripheral blood, sampled after recovery from COVID-19. The source is a human donor who had recovered from COVID-19. CDR3s include the opening cysteine and the closing phenylalanine or tryptophan. Fields, in order: D gene, J gene, clone size, V gene, CDR3 DNA, CDR3 protein. D genes are given only for firm matches. The size entry is marked missing in some rows and otherwise reads once, few, many or a size class.

. TRBJ1-1 . TRBV7-2 TGTGCCAGCAGGCCCGGGGGAGGTGAAGCTTTCTTT CASRPGGGEAFF
TRBD1 TRBJ2-7 . TRBV28 TGTGCCAGCAGTTCCCCGGGACAGGGCTACGAGCAGTACTTC CASSSPGQGYEQYF
. TRBJ1-1 . TRBV7-2 TGTGCCAGCAGCTTACGTGCAGCCAACACTGAAGCTTTCTTT CASSLRAANTEAFF
. TRBJ1-5 . TRBV27 TGTGCCAGCAGTACCCACGGGGGCAGCAATCAGCCCCAGCATTTT CASSTHGGSNQPQHF
. TRBJ2-5 . TRBV3-1/TRBV3-2 TGTGCCAGCAGCCGCGGGGACCAAGAGACCCAGTACTTC CASSRGDQETQYF
. TRBJ2-1 . TRBV10-3 TGTGCCATCAGGGACTCGGACAATGAGCAGTTCTTC CAIRDSDNEQFF
. TRBJ2-2 . TRBV2 TGTGCCAGCAGTGTCCGGGAGCTGTTTTTT CASSVRELFF
TRBD1 TRBJ2-1 . TRBV5-4 TGTGCCAGCAGCCTGGACCCCGGGACAGGAGGGTACAATGAGCAGTTCTTC CASSLDPGTGGYNEQFF
. TRBJ1-5 . TRBV30 TGTGCCTGGAGTGTGGGGGAGGGTCAGCCCCAGCATTTT CAWSVGEGQPQHF
. TRBJ1-3 . TRBV19 TGTGCCAGTAGTTTGGGAGACTCTGGAAACACCATATATTTT CASSLGDSGNTIYF
. TRBJ1-5 . TRBV6-2/TRBV6-3 TGTGCCAGCAGTTCCCGACAGGTTGATCAGCCCCAGCATTTT CASSSRQVDQPQHF
. TRBJ2-7 . TRBV4-2 TGTGCCAGCAGCCAAGTAGGGGACGAGCAGTACTTC CASSQVGDEQYF
. TRBJ2-5 . TRBV2 TGTGCCAGCAGTAAACAGGGATGGGAGACCCAGTACTTC CASSKQGWETQYF
. TRBJ1-1 . TRBV5-1 TGCGCCAGCAGCTTGTCCACTCGCCGGGACACTGAAGCTTTCTTT CASSLSTRRDTEAFF
. TRBJ2-1 . TRBV5-6 TGTGCCAGCAGAAGGACCGACGCCTACAATGAGCAGTTCTTC CASRRTDAYNEQFF
. TRBJ1-1 . TRBV5-1 TGCGCCAGCAGCATCCGACAGGATACTGAAGCTTTCTTT CASSIRQDTEAFF
. TRBJ2-2 . TRBV13 TGTGCCAGCAGCTTTGTCGGGGAGCTGTTTTTT CASSFVGELFF
. TRBJ2-7 . TRBV9 TGTGCCAGCAGCGTGTACCAGGGCCCGGACGAGCAGTACTTC CASSVYQGPDEQYF
. TRBJ2-2 few TRBV10-3 TGTGCCATCAGTCCAACTAACACCGGGGAGCTGTTTTTT CAISPTNTGELFF
. TRBJ1-1 once TRBV5-1 TGCGCCAGCAGGACTCGGGGGACGGGGAACACTGAAGCTTTCTTT CASRTRGTGNTEAFF
. TRBJ1-1 . TRBV7-2 TGTGCCAGCAGCTTCACGAACACTGAAGCTTTCTTT CASSFTNTEAFF
. TRBJ2-7 . TRBV7-9 TGTGCCAGCAGCATCCAGGGGATCGAGCAGTACTTC CASSIQGIEQYF
. TRBJ1-3 . TRBV28 TGTGCCAGCAGTTTCAACTCTGGAAACACCATATATTTT CASSFNSGNTIYF
. TRBJ2-3 . TRBV7-2 TGTGCCAGCAGCTTTGGCACGAGGGGCACAGATACGCAGTATTTT CASSFGTRGTDTQYF
. TRBJ2-7 few TRBV9 TGTGCCAGCAGCACCCTCCCGGGACACCAGTACGAGCAGTACTTC CASSTLPGHQYEQYF
. TRBJ1-5 . TRBV4-3 TGCGCCAGCAGCCTATCCTTGGCAGGGATTAATCAGCCCCAGCATTTT CASSLSLAGINQPQHF
. TRBJ2-7 . TRBV7-6 TGTGCCAGCAGCCCCAACAAACCAGGGGATTTGCACTTC CASSPNKPGDLHF
. TRBJ1-4 . TRBV11-2 TGTGCCAGCAGCTTAGGCCCGGTGGTGGCAACTAATGAAAAACTGTTTTTT CASSLGPVVATNEKLFF
. TRBJ1-3 . TRBV11-2 TGTGCCAGCAGCTTAGGCCCGGGCTCTGGAAACACCATATATTTT CASSLGPGSGNTIYF
. TRBJ1-5 . TRBV6-6 TGTGCCAGCAGGAGCGAACAGGGATATCAGCCCCAGCATTTT CASRSEQGYQPQHF
. TRBJ1-2 . TRBV3-1/TRBV3-2 TGTGCCAGCAGCCGGCAGGGGTATGGCTACACCTTC CASSRQGYGYTF
. TRBJ1-1 . TRBV6-2/TRBV6-3 TGTGCCAGCAGTTTCCCCCCAACTGAAGCTTTCTTT CASSFPPTEAFF
. TRBJ1-5 . TRBV28 TGTGCCAGCAGTTTAGGGGGGGCGCTGGGCAATCAGCCCCAGCATTTT CASSLGGALGNQPQHF
TRBD1 TRBJ1-1 once TRBV10-2 TGCGCCAGCATTCTGACAGGGTCGAACACTGAAGCTTTCTTT CASILTGSNTEAFF
TRBD2 TRBJ2-3 few TRBV7-2 TGTGCCAGCAGCCGGACTAGCGGGGGGGTAGATACGCAGTATTTT CASSRTSGGVDTQYF
TRBD1 TRBJ2-1 . TRBV7-9 TGTGCCAGCAGCCCTAAAACAGGGGGAGGTGAGCAGTTCTTC CASSPKTGGGEQFF
. TRBJ1-3 . TRBV3-1/TRBV3-2 TGTGCCAGCAGCCCCTCCAACCAGAGGGGAAACACCATATATTTT CASSPSNQRGNTIYF
. TRBJ2-3 . TRBV28 TGTGCCAGCAGAGAGCCGGGACCACGCACAGATACGCAGTATTTT CASREPGPRTDTQYF
. TRBJ2-2 . TRBV15 TGTGCCACCAGCACACAGCCCGAATCCCGGGAGCTGTTTTTT CATSTQPESRELFF
. TRBJ2-3 . TRBV27 TGTGCCAGCAGGTGGGGCGCTAGCACAGATACGCAGTATTTT CASRWGASTDTQYF